This T cell receptor beta chain appears in the sequencing data of a study of T cell repertoires in cytomegalovirus infection. TCRdb called the reads again in MiXCR, with one record for every CDR3 protein. This sample has about 600,000 distinct CDR3 sequences, with 20% to 30% found just once. A few counts support this clonotype. Its specificity is unknown. Overall study findings and caveats: Ex vivo responses were dominated by HLA-C-restricted CMV-specific TCR beta clonotypes.

Sequenced input: CD8+ T cells from PBMCs. This receptor was taken from a human donor in good health (CMV status not recorded). Some clones in this sample may be carry-over from other donors' samples.

The CDR3 coding sequence is TGTGCCAGTACCCTCGACCCTCAGAATGGGAATGAGCAGTTCTTC. Translated, it gives CASTLDPQNGNEQFF. The chain carries TRBV19 and TRBJ2-1, with D unclear. The CDR3 consists of 15 residues. The V and J ends lost 7 bases and 7 bases respectively, with 20 bases between them. Germline values: CDR1 LNHDA, CDR2 SQIVND (reference sequence).